This T cell receptor beta chain was documented in a study of blood T cells in healthy people across ages. The CDR3 extends over 13 amino acids. CDR1 DFQATT and CDR2 SNEGSKA come from the germline V gene (reference sequence). The ends were cut back, 6 bases at V and 5 bases at J, with 13 bases in the middle. In its sample, this clonotype was seen a few times. A sample-barcoded 5' primer and a J-beta primer mix were used in a second PCR of roughly 6 to 12 cycles. MiXCR, applied by TCRdb to the 5' RACE reads, yields one record per CDR3 protein. The data contain about 800,000 distinct CDR3 sequences, 20% to 30% of them singletons. In terms of origin and age, donors were healthy Caucasian individuals from Russia aged about 6 to 90. These data were also reused for a study on T cells of mothers and their children.

This TCR was sampled from a boy aged 5-17 years in good health. The specimen was blood. J is TRBJ1-4 and V is TRBV20-1, with D possibly matching TRBD1 (5 bases). The CDR3 DNA follows: TGCAGTGCCCGGGACTTCACAAATGAAAAACTGTTTTTT. It codes for CSARDFTNEKLFF.